A single sample gave rise to the 8 T cell receptor beta chains below, sequenced in a study of neoadjuvant nivolumab and ipilimumab in lung cancer (dated by TCRdb to the early 2020s). Libraries were constructed by the immunoSEQ multiplex PCR assay. This is the immuneACCESS table as TCRdb keeps it, with only in-frame sequences that have V and J called. A part of the clones is gone; compared with another copy, unresolved V genes explain less than half, and the rest is unexplained. The sample table records 40,000 to 55,000 clones; around 89% of these occur just once. Of the sample, under 4.5% is held by the ten largest clones. This sample's time point label indicates: pretherapy, before neoadjuvant immune checkpoint inhibitors. The sample in question was blood, obtained before neoadjuvant nivolumab, alone or with ipilimumab. The receptors shown here come from an adult with non-small cell lung cancer. Some clones in this sample may be carry-over from other donors' samples.

The table lists this clone with a few counts. The chain couples TRBV6-5 to TRBJ2-5; D possibly corresponds to TRBD2 (5 bases). The germline V gene has CDR1 MNHEY and CDR2 SVGAGI. The CDR3 loop spans 13 amino acids. Trimming cost V 0 bases and J 6 bases, with 8 bases left between them. Here the CDR3 DNA reads TGTGCCAGCAGTTACTCGAGGGCGCAGACCCAGTACTTC. Residues: CASSYSRAQTQYF.

The chain has TRBV5-1 and TRBJ2-7; TRBD2 matches 7 bases. The length of the CDR3 is 15 residues. CDR1 SGHRS and CDR2 YFSETQ come from the germline V gene. V dropped 2 bases and J dropped 3; count of bases not matched to a gene: 8. The CDR3 DNA is TGCGCCAGCAGCTTAGTCGCGGGAGCAGGCTACGAGCAGTACTTC. Its protein product is CASSLVAGAGYEQYF.

The chain uses TRBV5-6 and TRBJ2-5; 8 bases fit TRBD1. In germline, CDR1 is SGHDT, CDR2 YYEEEE. The CDR3 spans 16 residues. V dropped 3 bases and J dropped 3; count of bases not matched to a gene: 10. The CDR3 nucleotides are TGTGCCAGCAGCTCCGGACAGGGCTGGGGAAAAGAGACCCAGTACTTC. Translation gives CASSSGQGWGKETQYF.

The CDR3 region has the DNA TGTGCCAGCAGCTTGGTCGGGCGGGGCGAGCAGTACTTC. Translating it yields CASSLVGRGEQYF. This chain connects TRBV5-6 to TRBJ2-7, with D tentatively TRBD2 (6 bases). This CDR3 region has 13 residues. The germline V gene encodes CDR1 SGHDT and CDR2 YYEEEE. V lost 0 bases, J lost 6 bases, and 10 bases lay in between.

This chain uses TRBV11-2 with TRBJ1-1; D remains unclear. Germline V gives CDR1 SGHAT, CDR2 FQNNGV. Trimming took 0 bases from V and 1 from J, leaving 3 bases between them. The CDR3 length is 13 residues. Here the CDR3 reads CASSLEGNTEAFF. The DNA for the CDR3 is TGTGCCAGCAGCTTAGAGGGGAACACTGAAGCTTTCTTT.

This chain connects TRBV5-1 to TRBJ1-2; 9 bases line up with TRBD1. V lost 7 bases to trimming and J lost 8 bases; unmatched junction nucleotides: 6. Germline V CDR1 and CDR2: SGHRS, YFSETQ. The CDR3 has 12 residues. CDR3 sequence: CASSGQGYGYTF. CDR3 nucleotide sequence: TGCGCCAGCTCGGGACAGGGTTACGGCTACACCTTC.

The V call is TRBV18, the J call TRBJ1-4, with unresolved D. CDR1 KGHSH and CDR2 LQKENI come from the germline V gene. V shed 3 bases and J shed 1 base, with 3 bases lying between them. This CDR3 has 13 residues. The DNA for the CDR3 is TGTGCCAGCTCACCGCTAACTAATGAAAAACTGTTTTTT. It yields the protein CASSPLTNEKLFF.

This clone was seen a single time. The chain recombines TRBV7-2 with TRBJ1-1; 7 bases fit TRBD1. The germline gives CDR1 SGHTA, CDR2 FQGNSA. The V segment lost 4 bases and the J segment 3 bases; nucleotides outside the gene matches: 2. The CDR3 is 13 residues long. This chain's CDR3 is CASSWGQYTEAFF. In DNA, the CDR3 is TGTGCCAGCAGCTGGGGACAGTACACTGAAGCTTTCTTT.